This TCR beta chain was obtained from a study of cytomegalovirus exposure and HLA in healthy donors. Overall study results and limits: Indistinguishable V segments such as TRBV6-2 and TRBV6-3 were excluded. A link between a missense DCLRE1C variant and TCR beta V- and J-gene trimming emerged from a later analysis. A later analysis showed TCR association rates differing by HLA locus, peaking at DRB1 and lowest at HLA-C.

60 Vbeta and 13 Jbeta primers were used in PCR. Libraries were prepared by immunoSEQ multiplex PCR; TCRdb keeps only in-frame clonotypes and omits some of them. Of under 200,000 clones listed, around 82% are singletons. CDR1 is SGHRS and CDR2 is YFSETQ in the germline V gene. This CDR3 has 14 residues. Between the trimmed V and J ends, which lost 7 bases and 1 base, there was a span of 12 bases. Of note for this clone: Its antigen remains unknown.

Sequencing input: PBMCs. This receptor was identified in a man aged 35 to 55 in good health and CMV-seropositive. The chain carries TRBV5-1 and TRBJ1-3, with D possibly TRBD1 on 5 matching bases. DNA for the CDR3: TGCGCCAGCTCGGACACGTTGTCTGGAAACACCATATATTTT. It translates to CASSDTLSGNTIYF.